This T cell receptor beta chain was retrieved from a study of cytotoxic CD8 clonotypes in ibrutinib-treated CLL. The CDR3 has 15 amino acids. With 0 bases removed from V and 2 bases from J, the gap between germline ends came to 12 bases. The germline V gene encodes CDR1 SGDLS and CDR2 YYNGEE. Study-level results: Sample timing was unmatched between remission and later-progressing patients; lymph nodes unstudied. Clonality grew at ibrutinib response; at progression, it decreased back toward baseline.

Note on this clone: Antigen specificity is unknown.

Libraries were prepared by immunoSEQ multiplex PCR; TCRdb keeps only in-frame clonotypes and omits some of them. The repertoire includes some 300,000 clones, just under 80% of them detected once, and over 5% sits in the top ten. The TCR comes from a human donor with chronic lymphocytic leukemia. The specimen was PBMCs, collected before ibrutinib treatment. The rearrangement joins TRBV9 to TRBJ2-7; a possible D gene is TRBD1 (5 bases). The CDR3 bases are TGTGCCAGCAGCGTAGCTCGAGACAGCGCCTACGAGCAGTACTTC. Protein: CASSVARDSAYEQYF.